There are a few counts of the clone carrying this T cell receptor beta chain. The data belong to a study of blood T cell repertoires in COVID-19. Across the whole study: PBMCs, B-cell-depleted T cells, or T cells were the source of the cDNA or gDNA that made up the material.

Original handling: Quantification of nucleated cells was approximated via reference gene primer amplification. Profiled with immunoSEQ multiplex PCR; TCRdb holds only in-frame clones, not every one. Clone size and V and J calls were adopted from that table, with D and trimming inferred from the DNA. The data show around 250,000 clones, 84% seen once. V was clipped by 1 base and J by 10 bases, with 11 bases between them. CDR1 is GTSNPN and CDR2 is SVGIG in the germline V gene (reference sequence). The CDR3 extends over 12 amino acids. The V call is TRBV30, the J call TRBJ1-3; no clear D gene. The sequenced material came from peripheral blood. The clonotype was recovered from a woman aged 40 to 50 who had recovered from COVID-19. In DNA form, the CDR3 reads TGTGCCTGGAGTGCTCCACAGTGGACCATATATTTT. Translation gives CAWSAPQWTIYF.